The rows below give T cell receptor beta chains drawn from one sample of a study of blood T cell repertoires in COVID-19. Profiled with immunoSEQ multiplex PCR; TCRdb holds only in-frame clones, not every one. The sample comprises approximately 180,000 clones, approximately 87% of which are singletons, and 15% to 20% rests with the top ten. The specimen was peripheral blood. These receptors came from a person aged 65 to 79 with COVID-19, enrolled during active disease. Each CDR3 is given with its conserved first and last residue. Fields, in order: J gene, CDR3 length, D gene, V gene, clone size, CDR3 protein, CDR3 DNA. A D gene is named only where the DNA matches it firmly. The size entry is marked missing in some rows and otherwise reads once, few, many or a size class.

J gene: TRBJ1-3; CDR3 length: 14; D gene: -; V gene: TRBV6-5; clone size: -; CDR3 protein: CASKRAGSGNTIYF; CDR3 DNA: TGTGCCAGCAAGCGGGCGGGCTCTGGAAACACCATATATTTT
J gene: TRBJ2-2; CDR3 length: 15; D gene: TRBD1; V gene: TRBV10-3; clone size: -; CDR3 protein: CAITRDRRNTGELFF; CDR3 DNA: TGTGCCATCACACGGGACAGGCGGAACACCGGGGAGCTGTTTTTT
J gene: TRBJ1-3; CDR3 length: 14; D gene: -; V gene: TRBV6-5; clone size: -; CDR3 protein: CASTRDNSGNTIYF; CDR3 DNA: TGTGCCAGCACCAGGGACAACTCTGGAAACACCATATATTTT
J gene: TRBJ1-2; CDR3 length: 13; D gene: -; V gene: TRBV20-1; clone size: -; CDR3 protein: CSASSGQGAGYTF; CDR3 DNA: -
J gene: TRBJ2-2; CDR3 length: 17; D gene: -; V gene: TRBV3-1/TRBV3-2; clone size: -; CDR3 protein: CASSQEGGTLDTGELFF; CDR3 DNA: TGTGCCAGCAGCCAAGAAGGAGGGACCCTCGACACCGGGGAGCTGTTTTTT
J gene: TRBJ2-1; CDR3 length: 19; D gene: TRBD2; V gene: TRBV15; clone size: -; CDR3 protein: CATSRDLKTSGRVYNEQFF; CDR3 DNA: TGTGCCACCAGCAGAGATCTCAAGACTAGCGGGAGGGTTTACAATGAGCAGTTCTTC
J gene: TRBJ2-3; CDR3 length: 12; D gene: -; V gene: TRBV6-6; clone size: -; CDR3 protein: CASRDWTDTQYF; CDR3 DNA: TGTGCCAGCAGGGACTGGACAGATACGCAGTATTTT
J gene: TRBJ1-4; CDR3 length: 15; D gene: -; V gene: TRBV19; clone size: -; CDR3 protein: CASRNRSRSNEKLFF; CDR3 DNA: TGTGCCAGTAGGAATAGGAGCCGAAGTAATGAAAAACTGTTTTTT
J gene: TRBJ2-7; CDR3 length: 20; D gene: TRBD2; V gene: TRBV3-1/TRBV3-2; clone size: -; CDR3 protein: CASSQVFAPGLAGGLREQYF; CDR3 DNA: TGTGCCAGCAGCCAAGTTTTCGCCCCGGGACTAGCGGGAGGGTTACGCGAGCAGTACTTC
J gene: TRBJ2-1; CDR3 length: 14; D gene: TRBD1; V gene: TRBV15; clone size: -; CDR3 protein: CATSRVGQVNEQFF; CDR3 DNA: TGTGCCACCAGCAGAGTCGGACAGGTCAATGAGCAGTTCTTC
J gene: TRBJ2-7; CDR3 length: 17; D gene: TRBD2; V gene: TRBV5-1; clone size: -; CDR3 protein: CASSAGLAGASWGEQYF; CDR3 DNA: TGCGCCAGCAGCGCGGGACTAGCGGGAGCGAGTTGGGGCGAGCAGTACTTC
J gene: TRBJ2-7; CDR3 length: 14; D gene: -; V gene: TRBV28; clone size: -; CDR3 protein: CASSPGGIRLQQYF; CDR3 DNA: TGTGCCAGCAGCCCAGGGGGGATAAGGTTGCAGCAGTACTTC
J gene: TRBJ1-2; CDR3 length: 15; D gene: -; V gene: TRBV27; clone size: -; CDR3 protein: CASSLRGASNYGYTF; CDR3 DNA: TGTGCCAGCAGTTTAAGGGGCGCCAGTAACTATGGCTACACCTTC
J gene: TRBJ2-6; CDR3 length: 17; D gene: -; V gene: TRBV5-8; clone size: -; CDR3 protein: CASSLQIIRSGANVLTF; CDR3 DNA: TGTGCCAGCAGCCTACAGATTATTCGCTCTGGGGCCAACGTCCTGACTTTC
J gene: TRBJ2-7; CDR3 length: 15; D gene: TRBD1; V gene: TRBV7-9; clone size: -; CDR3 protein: CASSPGQGEAYEQYF; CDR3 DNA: TGTGCCAGCAGCCCCGGACAGGGGGAGGCCTACGAGCAGTACTTC
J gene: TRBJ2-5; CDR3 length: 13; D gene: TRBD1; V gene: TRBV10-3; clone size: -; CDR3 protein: CAITRDREETQYF; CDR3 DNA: TGTGCCATCACCCGGGACAGGGAAGAGACCCAGTACTTC
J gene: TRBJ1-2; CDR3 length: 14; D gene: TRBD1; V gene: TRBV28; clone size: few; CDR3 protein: CASSRTGTGYGYTF; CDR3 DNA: TGTGCCAGCAGCCGGACCGGGACAGGCTATGGCTACACCTTC
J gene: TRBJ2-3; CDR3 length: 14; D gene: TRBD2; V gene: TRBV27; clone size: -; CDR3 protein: CATRLGGGTDTQYF; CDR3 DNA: TGTGCCACGCGCCTCGGGGGAGGGACAGATACGCAGTATTTT
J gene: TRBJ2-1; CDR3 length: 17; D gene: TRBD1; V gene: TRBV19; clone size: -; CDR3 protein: CASRPGTGESWVNEQFF; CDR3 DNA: TGTGCCAGTAGACCCGGGACAGGGGAGAGTTGGGTCAATGAGCAGTTCTTC
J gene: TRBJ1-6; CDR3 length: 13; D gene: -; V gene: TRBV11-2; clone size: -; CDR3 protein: CASSLDRNSPLHF; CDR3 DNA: TGTGCCAGCAGCTTAGACAGAAATTCACCCCTCCACTTT
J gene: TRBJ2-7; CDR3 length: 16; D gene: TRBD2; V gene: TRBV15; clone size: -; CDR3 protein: CATSRDLTSGKVGQYF; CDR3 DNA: TGTGCCACCAGCAGAGATTTAACTAGCGGGAAGGTTGGGCAGTACTTC
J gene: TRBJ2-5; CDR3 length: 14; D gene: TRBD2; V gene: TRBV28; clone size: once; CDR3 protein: CASSLAGGGETQYF; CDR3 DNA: TGTGCCAGCAGTTTAGCGGGAGGGGGGGAGACCCAGTACTTC
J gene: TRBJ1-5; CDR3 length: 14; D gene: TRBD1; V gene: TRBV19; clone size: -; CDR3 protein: CASSISGQNQPQHF; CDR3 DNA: TGTGCCAGTAGTATTTCGGGACAGAATCAGCCCCAGCATTTT
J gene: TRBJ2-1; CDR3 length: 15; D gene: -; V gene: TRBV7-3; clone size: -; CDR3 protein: CASSLDGGTYNEQFF; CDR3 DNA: TGTGCCAGCAGCTTAGACGGCGGGACCTACAATGAGCAGTTCTTC
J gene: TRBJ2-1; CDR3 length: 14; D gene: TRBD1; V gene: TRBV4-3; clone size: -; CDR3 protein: CASSLGQRNNEQFF; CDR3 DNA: TGCGCCAGCAGCCTGGGACAGAGGAACAATGAGCAGTTCTTC
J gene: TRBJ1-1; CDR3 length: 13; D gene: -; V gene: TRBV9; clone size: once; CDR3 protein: CASSVGGLTEAFF; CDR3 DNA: TGTGCCAGCAGCGTAGGTGGGCTCACTGAAGCTTTCTTT
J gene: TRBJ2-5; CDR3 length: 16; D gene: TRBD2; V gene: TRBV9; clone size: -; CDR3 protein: CASSVGAAGGKETQYF; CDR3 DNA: TGTGCCAGCAGCGTAGGTGCTGCGGGAGGGAAAGAGACCCAGTACTTC
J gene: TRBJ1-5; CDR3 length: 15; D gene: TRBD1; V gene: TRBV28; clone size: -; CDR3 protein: CASSSRDRSNQPQHF; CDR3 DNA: TGTGCCAGCTCGAGTAGGGACAGAAGCAATCAGCCCCAGCATTTT
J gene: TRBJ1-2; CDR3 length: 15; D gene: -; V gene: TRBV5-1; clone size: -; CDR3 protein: CASSLADGGLYGYTF; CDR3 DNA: TGCGCCAGCAGCTTGGCCGACGGGGGGCTCTATGGCTACACCTTC
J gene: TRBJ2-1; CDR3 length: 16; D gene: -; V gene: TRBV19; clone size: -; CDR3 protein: CASSPAAVASYNEQFF; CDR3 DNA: TGTGCCAGTAGCCCCGCAGCGGTAGCGAGCTACAATGAGCAGTTCTTC
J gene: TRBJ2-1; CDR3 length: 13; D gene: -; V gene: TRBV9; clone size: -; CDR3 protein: CASSVDKGHEQFF; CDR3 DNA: TGTGCCAGCAGCGTAGATAAGGGGCATGAGCAGTTCTTC
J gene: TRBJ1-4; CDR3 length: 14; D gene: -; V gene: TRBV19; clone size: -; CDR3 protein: CASSIQATNEKLFF; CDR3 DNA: TGTGCCAGTAGTATACAGGCGACTAATGAAAAACTGTTTTTT
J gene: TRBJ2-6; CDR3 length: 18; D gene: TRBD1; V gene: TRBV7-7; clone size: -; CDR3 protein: CAIRNPGTGGPGANVLTF; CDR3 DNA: TGTGCCATCAGAAATCCCGGGACAGGGGGACCTGGGGCCAACGTCCTGACTTTC
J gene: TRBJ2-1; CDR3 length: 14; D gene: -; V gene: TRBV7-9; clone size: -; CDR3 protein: CASSLLSSYNEQFF; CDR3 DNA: TGTGCCAGCAGCTTACTGAGCTCCTACAATGAGCAGTTCTTC
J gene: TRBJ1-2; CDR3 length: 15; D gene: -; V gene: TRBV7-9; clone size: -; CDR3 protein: CASSLVIGTNYGYTF; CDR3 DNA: TGTGCCAGCAGCTTAGTTATCGGGACTAACTATGGCTACACCTTC